The entry below gives a single T cell receptor beta chain sequence along with its context. Its antigen is not known. CDR1 and CDR2 (germline): MNHEY, SVGAGI. The CDR3 totals 13 residues. The data originate from a study of cytomegalovirus exposure and HLA in healthy donors. Overall study: As released early, the data held roughly 85 million unique TCRs from HLA-typed donors.

Primers included in the PCR were 60 Vbeta and 13 Jbeta primers. Here immunoSEQ multiplex PCR was the method, and the copy in TCRdb shows in-frame clones only, minus some. The top ten hold 5.5% to 7.5% of the sample, which has around 130,000 clones, approximately 70% seen once. Points from the study as a whole: In a later analysis, TCR beta V- and J-gene trimming showed a link to a missense DCLRE1C variant. The authors listed about 170 TCR beta chains as cytomegalovirus-associated.

The sequenced sample was PBMCs. The chain couples TRBV6-5 to TRBJ2-5; a weak D match, TRBD1 (6 bases). The DNA end is more similar to TRBJ2-7, so the J call may be wrong. The clonotype comes from a woman in her sixties or seventies in good health and CMV-seronegative. CDR3 sequence: CASSLGRGYEQYF. CDR3 DNA sequence: TGTGCCAGCAGTTTAGGCAGGGGCTACGAGCAGTACTTC.